These 20 T cell receptor beta chains were sequenced from one sample in a study of molecular identifiers for immune sequencing clone quantification. MiXCR was run by TCRdb on the PCR reads, yielding one entry per CDR3 protein. The sample contains some 88,000 distinct CDR3 sequences, under 25% of which appear only once. Sequencing was performed on naive CD8+ T cells from blood, with Jurkat cell RNA spiked in. Subset denoted: FACS-sorted CD8+CD4-CCR7+CD45RA+ naive T cells. Every receptor here comes from a human donor in good health. Some libraries in this study had Jurkat cell RNA spiked in.

This clonotype was picked up many times. The gene calls are TRBV7-9 and TRBJ1-3; D is undetermined. Per the germline V gene, CDR1 is SEHNR and CDR2 is FQNEAQ (reference sequence). Deletions cut 0 bases from V and 10 bases from J, with 10 bases between. CDR3 size: 13 residues. The CDR3 loop reads CASSLAPDWTIYF. The CDR3 bases are TGTGCCAGCAGCTTAGCGCCTGATTGGACCATATATTTT. Supplemented by reference TRBV7-9 and TRBJ1-3, the full variable domain reads DTGVSQNPRHKITKRGQNVTFRCDPISEHNRLYWYRQTLGQGPEFLTYFQNEAQLEKSRLLSDRFSAERPKGSFSTLEIQRTEQGDSAMYLCASSLAPDWTIYFGEGSWLTVV.

This clonotype was recorded at least ten times. This chain links TRBV6-2 or TRBV6-3 with TRBJ1-5; tentative D call: TRBD1 (5 bases). The V end lost 7 bases, the J end lost 7 bases, and 20 bases lay between the germline ends. Germline CDR1 is MNHEY and CDR2 is SVGEGT. The CDR3 contains 15 residues. CDR3 nucleotide sequence: TGTGCCAGCACCTACGCTGGGGGGTCGGGACAGCCCCAGCATTTT. It is translated as CASTYAGGSGQPQHF.

This clonotype appeared many times. V gene TRBV7-2 combines with J gene TRBJ2-3; the D is unclear. CDR1 and CDR2 (germline): SGHTA, FQGNSA. Trimming pared 1 base from V and 3 bases from J, leaving 14 bases between. The CDR3 extends over 16 amino acids. CDR3 nucleotides: TGTGCCAGCAGCTTAGGCCTTGCTCCCCCTACAGATACGCAGTATTTT. Its translation: CASSLGLAPPTDTQYF.

This clonotype was counted at least ten times. This sequence joins TRBV4-1 and TRBJ1-2; unclear D gene. CDR1 is MGHRA and CDR2 is YSYEKL in the germline V gene. The CDR3 is 15 residues long. Trimming took off 0 bases at V and 3 bases at J, with 11 bases between the two ends. The CDR3 loop is CASSQDQTWDYGYTF. DNA for the CDR3: TGCGCCAGCAGCCAAGATCAGACGTGGGACTATGGCTACACCTTC.

The chain recombines TRBV27 with TRBJ2-1; TRBD2 aligns across 14 bases. The CDR3 extends over 17 amino acids. The trim removed 8 bases at V and 8 bases at J, leaving 14 bases unmatched. Germline lookup yields CDR1 MNHEY and CDR2 SMNVEV (reference sequence). CDR3 DNA: TGTGCCAGCGGTACCTCACGACTAGCGGGAGGGCCGTATGAGCAGTTCTTC. Encoded protein: CASGTSRLAGGPYEQFF.

This clonotype was counted at least ten times. V usage is TRBV12-3 or TRBV12-4 and J usage is TRBJ2-3; D might be TRBD1 (6 bases). The CDR3 consists of 15 residues. Trimming left V 2 bases short and J 7 bases short, with 16 bases between. CDR3 protein: CASSLPGVVENTQYF. As DNA, the CDR3 is TGTGCCAGCAGTTTACCAGGGGTGGTTGAGAATACGCAGTATTTT.

This clonotype turned up a few times. The genes are TRBV27 and TRBJ2-3; 7 positions agree with TRBD2. CDR3 size: 15 residues. J was trimmed by 5 bases and V by 6 bases; bases with no gene match: 11. Germline CDR1 reads MNHEY; CDR2 reads SMNVEV (reference sequence). CDR3 coding DNA: TGTGCCAGCAGGTTCGGACTAGGCCGGGGAGATACGCAGTATTTT. It codes for CASRFGLGRGDTQYF.

The genes are TRBV6-2 or TRBV6-3 and TRBJ2-7; tentatively, D is TRBD1 or TRBD2 (5 bases each). This CDR3 has 15 residues. V dropped 5 bases and J dropped 0 bases, with 14 bases sitting between them. Germline V gene sequence: CDR1 MNHEY, CDR2 SVGEGT. CDR3 nucleotide sequence: TGTGCCAGCAGTCCGGGACGTAGGAGCTCCTACGAGCAGTACTTC. As protein: CASSPGRRSSYEQYF.

This clonotype was detected a few times. This chain connects TRBV7-9 to TRBJ2-3; 9 nucleotides match TRBD2. The CDR3 is made up of 16 amino acids. V lost 5 bases and J lost 3; bases outside the gene matches: 9. Germline CDR1 reads SEHNR; CDR2 reads FQNEAQ (reference sequence). The CDR3 coding sequence is TGTGCCAGCAGCGGGGGGCGGGGGGGCCGTACAGATACGCAGTATTTT. This gives the protein CASSGGRGGRTDTQYF.

Comments on this clonotype: A read error is possible here, since a much larger clone lies one base away. The gene calls are TRBV19 and TRBJ1-6; tentatively, D is TRBD1 (6 bases). The CDR3 spans 15 residues. The germline V gene encodes CDR1 LNHDA and CDR2 SQIVND (reference sequence). CDR3 residues: CASSQGGNSNTPLHF. The CDR3 DNA is TGTGCCAGTAGTCAAGGGGGGAATTCTAATACACCCCTCCACTTT.

At least ten counts were recorded for this clonotype. The V gene is TRBV11-2, the J gene TRBJ2-3; D perhaps matches TRBD1 (5 bases). The CDR3 is 14 residues long. V was trimmed by 8 bases and J by 2 bases, leaving 14 bases between them. CDR1 is SGHAT, CDR2 FQNNGV, per germline. CDR3 nucleotide sequence: TGTGCCAGCGATAGCTGGGGCCCCACAGATACGCAGTATTTT. It codes for CASDSWGPTDTQYF.

On this clonotype itself: A much bigger clone sits one base away, suggesting this may be a read error. The chain employs TRBV30 and TRBJ2-3, with TRBD2 identical over 10 bases. From germline, CDR1 is GTSNPN and CDR2 SVGIG (reference sequence). The CDR3 runs to 14 residues. The V gene end was trimmed by 4 bases and the J gene end by 3 bases; junction bases not matched to a gene: 4. The CDR3 coding sequence is TGTGCCTGGACTAGCGGGAGACCAACAGATACGCAGTATTTT. It yields the protein CAWTSGRPTDTQYF.

This clonotype was counted ten times or more. The rearrangement uses TRBV7-2 and TRBJ2-3; D perhaps matches TRBD2 (7 bases). This CDR3 contains 16 residues. V lost 5 bases, J lost 2 bases, and 17 bases lay in between. Germline V CDR1 and CDR2: SGHTA, FQGNSA. CDR3 DNA sequence: TGTGCCAGCAGCAATATAGGTGGGGGGGCCACAGATACGCAGTATTTT. The encoded protein is CASSNIGGGATDTQYF.

This clonotype turned up a few times. The gene calls are TRBV4-1 and TRBJ1-1; D ambiguous. The length of the CDR3 is 15 residues. Deletions cut 0 bases from V and 0 bases from J, with 8 bases between. Germline V lookup: CDR1 MGHRA, CDR2 YSYEKL. DNA of the CDR3: TGCGCCAGCAGCCAAGAGGCGTTCATGAACACTGAAGCTTTCTTT. This sequence encodes CASSQEAFMNTEAFF.

Of note for this clonotype: This clone may be a read error of a much larger clone one base away. CDR3 DNA: TGCAGCGGGTTGGGGGGAGGAAGCACTGAAGCTTTCTTT. Translating it yields CSGLGGGSTEAFF. This rearrangement joins TRBV29-1 to TRBJ1-1; D may be TRBD1 (5 bases). Germline CDR1 reads SQVTM; CDR2 reads ANQGSEA. The V end was cut by 7 bases, the J end by 4 bases, with 16 bases between. The CDR3 is 13 amino acids.

This clonotype was detected a few times. J is TRBJ2-7 and V is TRBV5-1, with D possibly being TRBD1 (6 bases). V was trimmed by 2 bases and J by 0 bases, leaving 15 bases between them. The CDR3 spans 16 residues. Germline V gene data show CDR1 as SGHRS and CDR2 as YFSETQ. The CDR3 nucleotides read TGCGCCAGCAGCTTCACATCACAGGGCTCCTCCTACGAGCAGTACTTC. Residues: CASSFTSQGSSYEQYF.

This clonotype was detected many times. The chain joins TRBV7-9 to TRBJ2-7; D unresolved. Germline CDR1 and CDR2: SEHNR and FQNEAQ (reference sequence). CDR3 length: 15 amino acids. V lost 5 bases to trimming and J lost 3 bases, with 17 bases between them. This CDR3 reads CASSPTQGIGYEQYF. CDR3 bases: TGTGCCAGCAGCCCCACCCAAGGGATCGGCTACGAGCAGTACTTC. Together with reference TRBV7-9 and TRBJ2-7, the CDR3 gives the full variable domain: DTGVSQNPRHKITKRGQNVTFRCDPISEHNRLYWYRQTLGQGPEFLTYFQNEAQLEKSRLLSDRFSAERPKGSFSTLEIQRTEQGDSAMYLCASSPTQGIGYEQYFGPGTRLTVT.

This clonotype has at least ten counts. This chain joins TRBV20-1 and TRBJ2-3, with D perhaps TRBD2 (7 bases). Germline V lookup: CDR1 DFQATT, CDR2 SNEGSKA (reference sequence). V dropped 7 bases and J dropped 4 bases, with 21 bases sitting between them. The CDR3 length is 15 residues. This CDR3 is CSVPGGHLWADTQYF. For the CDR3, the DNA is TGCAGTGTTCCGGGGGGACACCTTTGGGCAGATACGCAGTATTTT.

This clonotype was picked up many times. The rearrangement uses TRBV7-9 and TRBJ2-2; TRBD2 matches 10 bases. The germline CDR1 and CDR2 sequences are SEHNR and FQNEAQ (reference sequence). J gave up 3 bases and V 1 base, and 8 bases lay outside the gene matches. CDR3 length: 18 amino acids. For the CDR3, the DNA is TGTGCCAGCAGCTTAGGGAGTAGCGGGAGGTTCGACACCGGGGAGCTGTTTTTT. Encoded protein: CASSLGSSGRFDTGELFF.

With respect to this clonotype: A much larger clone sits a single nucleotide away, making a read error possible. The V call is TRBV29-1, the J call TRBJ2-7; tentatively, D is TRBD1 (5 bases). The CDR3 extends over 13 amino acids. V was trimmed by 4 bases and J by 5 bases, leaving 15 bases between them. The germline CDR1 and CDR2 sequences are SQVTM and ANQGSEA. CDR3 amino acids: CSVGARVNNEQYF. The DNA for the CDR3 is TGCAGCGTTGGGGCCAGGGTAAATAACGAGCAGTACTTC.